This paragraph covers one T cell receptor (beta chain) sequence. The antigen is not known. This entry is derived from a study of CD8 T cells in Susac syndrome. Findings and limits, study-wide: CD4+ T cell repertoires in Susac syndrome lacked clonal expansion.

cDNA came from about 0.51 to 1 ug RNA primed by random hexamers. TCRdb passed the immunoSEQ multiplex PCR reads through MiXCR, listing each CDR3 protein once. The table shows hundreds of thousands of distinct CDR3 sequences, with 94% occurring only once. Trimming pared 6 bases from V and 0 bases from J, leaving 17 bases between. Germline V gives CDR1 MNHNY, CDR2 SVGAGI (reference sequence). CDR3 size: 16 residues. The origin of this receptor is a human donor with Susac syndrome. Sequenced material: CD4+ T cells from PBMCs. The rearrangement joins TRBV6-6 to TRBJ2-5; TRBD2 might be the D (7 bases). This CDR3 reads CASRWEGGNYQETQYF. CDR3 sequence (DNA): TGTGCCAGCAGATGGGAGGGGGGGAACTACCAAGAGACCCAGTACTTC.